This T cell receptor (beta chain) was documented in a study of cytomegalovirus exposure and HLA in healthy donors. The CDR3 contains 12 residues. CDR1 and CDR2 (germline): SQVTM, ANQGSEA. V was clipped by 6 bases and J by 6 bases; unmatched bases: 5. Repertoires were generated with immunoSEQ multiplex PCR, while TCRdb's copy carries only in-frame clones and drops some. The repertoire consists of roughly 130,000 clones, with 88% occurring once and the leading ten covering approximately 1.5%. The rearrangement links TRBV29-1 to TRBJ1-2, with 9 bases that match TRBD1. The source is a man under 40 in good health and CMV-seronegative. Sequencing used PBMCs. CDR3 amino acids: CSVPGQGNGYTF. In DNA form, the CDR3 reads TGCAGCGTCCCGGGACAGGGAAATGGCTACACCTTC.